This T cell receptor beta chain was recovered during a study of T-cell reconstitution after alpha-beta-depleted transplantation in children. Molecular barcoding with unique molecular identifiers was used for the TCRbeta library. TCRdb called the PCR reads again in MiXCR, with one record for every CDR3 protein. The data hold a few hundred thousand distinct CDR3 sequences, with approximately 9.7% observed a single time. This clonotype was recorded at least ten times. Trimming shortened V by 2 bases and J by 3 bases, and 11 bases separated the two germline ends. This CDR3 contains 14 residues. Germline-derived CDR1 and CDR2 are SNHLY and FYNNEI.

The sequenced sample was PBMCs from the stem cell graft donor, obtained from the stem cell graft. The receptor was isolated from a human donor who donated a stem cell graft to a child with SCID. The chain recombines TRBV2 with TRBJ2-7; weak D call: TRBD2 (5 bases). Written as DNA, the CDR3 is TGTGCCAGCAGTGAATTCAGAGGGAACTACGAGCAGTACTTC. It codes for CASSEFRGNYEQYF.